This is a list of T cell receptor beta chains from one sample in a study of T cells after yellow fever vaccination. In TCRdb, the 5' RACE reads were re-called with MiXCR into one record per CDR3 protein. The sample yields 160,000 or so distinct CDR3 sequences, 6% to 7.5% seen once. The sample was CD4+ T cells sorted from PBMCs, taken more than 4 days after the first yellow fever vaccination. These TCRs come from a young man who received the YFV17D yellow fever vaccine. Each CDR3 is given with its conserved first and last residue. The D gene is left open where the match is weak. Some rows mark clone size as missing; the rest say once, few, many or name a class of expanded clone.

v_gene	j_gene	d_gene	abundance	CDR3aa	CDR3nt
TRBV20-1	TRBJ1-5	NA	NA	CSAREDINSNQPQHF	TGCAGTGCTAGAGAAGACATCAATAGCAATCAGCCCCAGCATTTT
TRBV5-1	TRBJ2-3	NA	NA	CASSLTDARFPDTQYF	TGCGCCAGCAGCCTGACGGACGCCCGCTTCCCAGATACGCAGTATTTT
TRBV24-1	TRBJ2-3	TRBD2	many	CATSEAGTMHTDTQYF	TGTGCCACCAGCGAAGCCGGGACTATGCACACAGATACGCAGTATTTT
TRBV6-2/TRBV6-3	TRBJ2-1	NA	few	CASKLRAGRTDEQFF	TGTGCCAGCAAACTACGAGCGGGGCGGACAGATGAGCAGTTCTTC
TRBV20-1	TRBJ2-3	NA	few	CSARVSAPALNTQYF	TGCAGTGCTAGAGTTTCGGCTCCCGCCCTGAATACGCAGTATTTT
TRBV6-2/TRBV6-3	TRBJ1-5	NA	many	CATALVPNQPQHF	TGTGCCACCGCCCTTGTGCCCAATCAGCCCCAGCATTTT
TRBV5-1	TRBJ2-2	NA	few	CASSEGLDTGELFF	TGCGCCAGCAGCGAGGGACTCGACACCGGGGAGCTGTTTTTT
TRBV15	TRBJ2-3	TRBD2	NA	CATSIRGLASDTQYF	TGTGCCACCAGCATTAGGGGACTAGCATCAGATACGCAGTATTTT
TRBV18	TRBJ1-6	NA	few	CASSPSRGNSPLHF	TGTGCCAGCTCACCATCGAGGGGGAATTCACCCCTCCACTTT
TRBV6-1	TRBJ2-1	NA	many	CASLISGAGRYNEQFF	TGTGCCAGCCTAATATCGGGGGCAGGCAGGTACAATGAGCAGTTCTTC
TRBV19	TRBJ1-2	NA	NA	CASSVDTYGYTF	TGTGCCAGTAGTGTGGATACCTATGGCTACACCTTC
TRBV6-5	TRBJ2-7	TRBD1	NA	CASRQGQLYEQYF	TGTGCCAGCAGGCAGGGACAGCTCTACGAGCAGTACTTC
TRBV4-3	TRBJ2-5	TRBD1	many	CASSQGDRDQETQYF	TGCGCCAGCAGCCAAGGTGACAGGGACCAAGAGACCCAGTACTTC
TRBV23-1	TRBJ1-6	NA	few	CASSPQRCNSPLHF	TGCGCCAGCAGTCCACAGCGCTGTAATTCACCCCTCCACTTT
TRBV19	TRBJ2-3	NA	many	CASRALGGDTQYF	TGTGCCAGTAGGGCCCTTGGCGGAGATACGCAGTATTTT
TRBV9	TRBJ2-4	NA	NA	CASSVEGGSVGIQYF	TGTGCCAGCAGCGTAGAAGGAGGGAGTGTAGGCATTCAGTACTTC
TRBV4-1	TRBJ1-3	TRBD1	few	CASSQGDRGRSGSGNTIYF	TGCGCCAGCAGCCAAGGAGACAGGGGGCGATCTGGCTCTGGAAACACCATATATTTT
TRBV6-2/TRBV6-3	TRBJ1-1	NA	few	CASSYRIKTEAFF	TGTGCCAGCAGTTACCGGATCAAGACGGAAGCTTTCTTT
TRBV2	TRBJ2-2	NA	NA	CASSRDWDAGELFF	TGTGCCAGCAGTCGAGACTGGGATGCCGGGGAGCTGTTTTTT
TRBV7-8	TRBJ2-5	TRBD2	NA	CASSSASGGPGTQYF	TGTGCCAGCAGCTCCGCTAGCGGGGGGCCCGGGACCCAGTACTTC
TRBV5-1	TRBJ2-1	TRBD2	many	CATSGGAIYNEQFF	TGCGCCACCAGCGGGGGGGCCATATACAATGAGCAGTTCTTC
TRBV5-1	TRBJ2-1	NA	few	CASSLGGGGEQFF	TGCGCCAGCAGCTTAGGAGGGGGCGGTGAGCAGTTCTTC
TRBV3-1	TRBJ2-2	TRBD2	NA	CASSPTGLADTGELFF	TGTGCCAGCAGCCCCACCGGACTAGCGGACACCGGGGAGCTGTTTTTT
TRBV20-1	TRBJ2-7	NA	many	CSVRTEYYEQYF	TGCAGTGTGCGGACGGAATACTACGAGCAGTACTTC
TRBV7-2	TRBJ2-1	TRBD1	few	CASSLEGGPSDEQFF	TGTGCCAGCAGCTTAGAAGGGGGCCCCTCGGATGAGCAGTTCTTC
TRBV5-6	TRBJ1-1	NA	many	CASSLNPNTEAFF	TGTGCCAGCAGCTTGAACCCGAACACTGAAGCTTTCTTT
TRBV7-9	TRBJ1-1	NA	many	CASSGWALNTEAFF	TGTGCCAGCAGCGGATGGGCTCTGAACACTGAAGCTTTCTTT
TRBV20-1	TRBJ2-7	TRBD2	many	CSASLADYEQYF	TGCAGTGCTAGTCTAGCGGACTACGAGCAGTACTTC
TRBV2	TRBJ2-5	TRBD2	many	CASSELRGGALPETQYF	TGTGCCAGCAGTGAGCTACGCGGGGGGGCCCTTCCAGAGACCCAGTACTTC
TRBV7-2	TRBJ1-1	TRBD1	many	CASSSPNRGNTEAFF	TGTGCCAGCAGCTCTCCTAACAGGGGGAACACTGAAGCTTTCTTT
TRBV4-2	TRBJ2-3	TRBD2	few	CASSPGLAGGPVGVDTQYF	TGTGCCAGCAGCCCGGGACTAGCGGGGGGGCCCGTCGGTGTGGATACGCAGTATTTT